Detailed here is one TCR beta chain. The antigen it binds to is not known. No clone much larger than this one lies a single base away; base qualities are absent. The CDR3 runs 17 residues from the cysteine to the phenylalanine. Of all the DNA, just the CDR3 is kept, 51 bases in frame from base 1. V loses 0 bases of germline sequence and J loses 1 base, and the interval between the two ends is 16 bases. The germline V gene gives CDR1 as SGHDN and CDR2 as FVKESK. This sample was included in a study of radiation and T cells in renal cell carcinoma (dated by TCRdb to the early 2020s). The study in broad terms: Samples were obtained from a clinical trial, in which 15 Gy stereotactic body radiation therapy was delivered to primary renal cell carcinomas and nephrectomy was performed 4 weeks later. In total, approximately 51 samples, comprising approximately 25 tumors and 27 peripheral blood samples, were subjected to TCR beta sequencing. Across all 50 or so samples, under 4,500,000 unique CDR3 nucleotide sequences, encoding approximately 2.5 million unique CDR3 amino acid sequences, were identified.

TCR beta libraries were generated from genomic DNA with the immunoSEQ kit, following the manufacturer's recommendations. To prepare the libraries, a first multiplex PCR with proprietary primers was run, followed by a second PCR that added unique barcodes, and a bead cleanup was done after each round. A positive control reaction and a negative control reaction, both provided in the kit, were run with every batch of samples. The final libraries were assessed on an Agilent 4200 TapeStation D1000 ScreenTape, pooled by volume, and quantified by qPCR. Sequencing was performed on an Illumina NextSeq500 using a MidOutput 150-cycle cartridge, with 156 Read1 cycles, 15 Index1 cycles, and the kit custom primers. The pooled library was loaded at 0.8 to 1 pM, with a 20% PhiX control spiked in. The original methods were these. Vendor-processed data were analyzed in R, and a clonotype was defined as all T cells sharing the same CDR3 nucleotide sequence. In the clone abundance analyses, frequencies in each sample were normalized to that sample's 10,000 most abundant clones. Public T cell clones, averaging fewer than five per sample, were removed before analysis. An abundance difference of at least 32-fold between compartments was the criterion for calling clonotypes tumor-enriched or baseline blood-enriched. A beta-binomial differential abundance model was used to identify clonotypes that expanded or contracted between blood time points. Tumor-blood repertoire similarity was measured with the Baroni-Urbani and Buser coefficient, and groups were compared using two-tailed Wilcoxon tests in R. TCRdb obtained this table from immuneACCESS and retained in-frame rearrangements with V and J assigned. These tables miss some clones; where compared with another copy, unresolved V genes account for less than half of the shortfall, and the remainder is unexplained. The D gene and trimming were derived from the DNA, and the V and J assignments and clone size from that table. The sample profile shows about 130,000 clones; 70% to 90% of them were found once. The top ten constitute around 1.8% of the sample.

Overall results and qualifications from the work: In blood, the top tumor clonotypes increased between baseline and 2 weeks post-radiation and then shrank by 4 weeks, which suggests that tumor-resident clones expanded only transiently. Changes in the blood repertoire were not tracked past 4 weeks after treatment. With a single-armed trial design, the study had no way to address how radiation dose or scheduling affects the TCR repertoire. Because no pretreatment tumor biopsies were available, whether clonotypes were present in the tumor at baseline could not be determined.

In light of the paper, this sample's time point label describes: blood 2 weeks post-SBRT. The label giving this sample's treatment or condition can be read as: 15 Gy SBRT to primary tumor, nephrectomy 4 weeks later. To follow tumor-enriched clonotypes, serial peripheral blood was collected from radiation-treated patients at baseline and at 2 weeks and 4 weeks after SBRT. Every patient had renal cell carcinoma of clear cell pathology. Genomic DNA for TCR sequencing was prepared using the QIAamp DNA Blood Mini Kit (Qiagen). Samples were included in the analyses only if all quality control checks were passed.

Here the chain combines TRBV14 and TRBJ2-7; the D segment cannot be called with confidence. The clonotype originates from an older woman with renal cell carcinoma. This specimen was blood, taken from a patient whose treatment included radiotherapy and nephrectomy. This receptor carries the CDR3 CASSQDYGRRRSYEQYF. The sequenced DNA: TGTGCCAGCAGCCAAGATTATGGGCGACGACGGTCCTACGAGCAGTACTTC. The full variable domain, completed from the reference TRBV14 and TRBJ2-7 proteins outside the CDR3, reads EAGVTQFPSHSVIEKGQTVTLRCDPISGHDNLYWYRRVMGKEIKFLLHFVKESKQDESGMPNNRFLAERTGGTYSTLKVQPAELEDSGVYFCASSQDYGRRRSYEQYFGPGTRLTVT.